One sample yielded the 11 T cell receptor beta chains listed below, sequenced in a study of blood T cell repertoires in COVID-19. Generated by immunoSEQ multiplex PCR, the TCRdb table keeps only in-frame clones and is missing some. The top ten hold roughly 3.6% of the sample, which has roughly 390,000 clones, about 85% seen once. Source material: peripheral blood. Receptors were obtained from a woman between 18 and 30 years old with acute or convalescent COVID-19.

The chain has TRBV18 and TRBJ1-5; D may be TRBD1 (6 bases). The CDR3 runs to 15 residues. The ends were cut back, 3 bases at V and 5 bases at J, with 14 bases in the middle. The germline CDR1 and CDR2 sequences are KGHSH and LQKENI. The CDR3 nucleotides are TGTGCCAGCTCACCTTCCGGGGGGCGCGATCAGCCCCAGCATTTT. Its translation: CASSPSGGRDQPQHF. The whole variable domain, remainder taken from reference TRBV18 and TRBJ1-5, is NAGVMQNPRHLVRRRGQEARLRCSPMKGHSHVYWYRQLPEEGLKFMVYLQKENIIDESGMPKERFSAEFPKEGPSILRIQQVVRGDSAAYFCASSPSGGRDQPQHFGDGTRLSIL.

V gene TRBV6-5 combines with J gene TRBJ2-2, with 7 positions matching TRBD2. The junction had 13 bases not matched to a gene; V was cut back by 8 bases and J by 7 bases. The CDR3 has 15 amino acids. Germline V gene lookup returns CDR1 MNHEY and CDR2 SVGAGI. The CDR3 sequence is CASGGRTVRLGELFF. The CDR3 DNA reads TGTGCCAGCGGCGGGAGAACGGTGCGTCTCGGGGAGCTGTTTTTT.

The gene calls are TRBV25-1 and TRBJ2-3; 7 bases align to TRBD2. The germline V gene has CDR1 MGHDK and CDR2 SYGVNS. The CDR3 totals 15 residues. The V and J ends lost 8 bases and 6 bases, in that order; junction bases with no gene match: 14. This CDR3 is CASGGGAGLVDTQYF. As DNA, the CDR3 is TGTGCCAGCGGGGGGGGTGCAGGGCTTGTGGATACGCAGTATTTT.

In regard to this clone: Other DNA sequences in this sample translate to the same CDR3. This chain links TRBV7-9 with TRBJ2-7; D possibly corresponds to TRBD2 (6 bases). The CDR3 has 12 amino acids. The germline CDR1 and CDR2 sequences are SEHNR and FQNEAQ (reference sequence). Trimming pared 5 bases from V and 2 bases from J, leaving 7 bases between. The CDR3 DNA reads TGTGCCAGCAGCGGCGGGACCTACGAGCAGTACTTC. Amino acids: CASSGGTYEQYF.

This CDR3 is CSVEIWQGRNYGYTF. In DNA, the CDR3 is TGCAGCGTTGAAATTTGGCAGGGCCGTAACTATGGCTACACCTTC. The chain joins TRBV29-1 to TRBJ1-2; D possibly corresponds to TRBD1 (5 bases). Trimming took 2 bases from V and 1 from J, leaving 14 bases between them. CDR1 and CDR2 (germline): SQVTM, ANQGSEA. The CDR3 spans 15 residues.

The chain combines TRBV4-1 with TRBJ1-2; the match to TRBD1 covers 9 bases. Germline V CDR1 and CDR2: MGHRA, YSYEKL. The CDR3 runs to 13 residues. V trimming: 4 bases; J trimming: 4 bases; junction bases outside the gene matches: 1. The CDR3 protein is CASSPDRGYGYTF. CDR3 DNA sequence: TGCGCCAGCAGCCCGGACAGGGGCTATGGCTACACCTTC.

The J gene is TRBJ1-1, the V gene TRBV6-5; no clear D gene. Germline CDR1 reads MNHEY; CDR2 reads SVGAGI. The CDR3 has 13 residues. The V end was cut by 11 bases, the J end by 3 bases, with 16 bases between. The CDR3 region has the DNA TGTGCCGCGGGGTTGGGAAAGGACACTGAAGCTTTCTTT. Translated: CAAGLGKDTEAFF.

This clone was seen just once. V is TRBV3-1 (or the pseudogene TRBV3-2) and J is TRBJ1-4; unclear D gene. Trimming removed 6 bases at V and 2 bases at J, with 16 bases between. Germline V gives CDR1 LGHDT, CDR2 YNNKEL (reference sequence). This CDR3 has 16 amino acids. The CDR3 reads CASSPGKIGTNEKLFF. CDR3 nucleotides: TGTGCCAGCAGTCCGGGGAAGATCGGGACTAATGAAAAACTGTTTTTT.

The chain employs TRBV18 and TRBJ1-2; possibly TRBD1 for D (5 bases). The V end lost 6 bases, the J end lost 8 bases, and 22 bases lay between the germline ends. The CDR3 is 15 residues long. Germline V lookup: CDR1 KGHSH, CDR2 LQKENI. The chain's CDR3 is CASSQIGRGHRGYTF. CDR3 sequence (DNA): TGTGCCAGCTCTCAGATCGGAAGGGGCCACCGGGGCTACACCTTC. The entire variable domain, with the rest obtained from reference TRBV18 and TRBJ1-2, is as follows: NAGVMQNPRHLVRRRGQEARLRCSPMKGHSHVYWYRQLPEEGLKFMVYLQKENIIDESGMPKERFSAEFPKEGPSILRIQQVVRGDSAAYFCASSQIGRGHRGYTFGSGTRLTVV.

The rearrangement joins TRBV19 to TRBJ2-5; 9 bases map to TRBD1. Trimming at V came to 10 bases and at J to 2 bases, leaving 5 bases not matched to a gene. Germline CDR1 and CDR2: LNHDA and SQIVND (reference sequence). The CDR3 consists of 13 residues. CDR3 in amino acids: CATRDRAQETQYF. The CDR3, as DNA: TGTGCCACCCGGGACAGGGCACAAGAGACCCAGTACTTC. The whole variable domain, remainder taken from reference TRBV19 and TRBJ2-5, is DGGITQSPKYLFRKEGQNVTLSCEQNLNHDAMYWYRQDPGQGLRLIYYSQIVNDFQKGDIAEGYSVSREKKESFPLTVTSAQKNPTAFYLCATRDRAQETQYFGPGTRLLVL.

The chain recombines TRBV6-2 or TRBV6-3 with TRBJ1-5; maybe TRBD1 (6 bases). The CDR3 runs 17 residues. The germline gives CDR1 MNHEY, CDR2 SVGEGT. V lost 0 bases to trimming and J lost 1 base, with 13 bases between them. CDR3 coding DNA: TGTGCCAGCAGTTACTCAGGGGGAAGGGGCAGCAATCAGCCCCAGCATTTT. Encoded protein: CASSYSGGRGSNQPQHF.